Below, 17 T cell receptor beta chains from the same sample are listed, as sequenced in a study of cytomegalovirus exposure and HLA in healthy donors (dated by TCRdb to 2017 to 2019). Libraries were prepared through the immunoSEQ multiplex PCR assay. The multiplex PCR relied on a mix of 60 forward primers for TCR Vbeta segments and 13 reverse primers for TCR Jbeta segments. This is the immuneACCESS table as TCRdb keeps it, with only in-frame sequences that have V and J called. A part of the clones is gone; compared with another copy, unresolved V genes explain less than half, and the rest is unexplained. Across this sample there are around 190,000 clones, with around three quarters seen only once. The leading ten clones occupy around 5.7% of the sample. Sequencing was carried out using PBMCs. These receptors were obtained from a man aged 35 to 55 in good health and CMV-seronegative.

The V and J genes are TRBV7-2 and TRBJ2-4; TRBD1 matches 7 bases. Losses at the gene ends were 5 bases for V and 3 bases for J; bases not matched to a gene: 10. Germline V gene lookup returns CDR1 SGHTA and CDR2 FQGNSA. This CDR3 has 16 amino acids. The CDR3 sequence is CASSVTGSAFKNIQYF. In DNA, the CDR3 is TGTGCCAGCAGCGTGACAGGGTCCGCCTTCAAAAACATTCAGTACTTC.

The rearrangement joins TRBV12-5 to TRBJ1-5, with a weak D call TRBD1 (6 bases). The germline V and J ends were trimmed by 5 bases and 4 bases, with 12 bases remaining between them. Germline values: CDR1 LGHNT, CDR2 FRNRAP. The CDR3 runs 14 residues. Here the CDR3 reads CASGREGGNQPQHF. The CDR3 DNA reads as TGTGCTAGTGGTCGGGAGGGGGGGAATCAGCCCCAGCATTTT.

The chain couples TRBV7-2 to TRBJ2-1; D gene uncertain. V was cut by 3 bases and J by 1 base, with 10 bases left in between. Germline V gene lookup returns CDR1 SGHTA and CDR2 FQGNSA. CDR3 length: 15 amino acids. CDR3 nucleotide sequence: TGTGCCAGCAGCTTTCCGGGTCCTTCCTACAATGAGCAGTTCTTC. It specifies CASSFPGPSYNEQFF.

This clone showed up just a few times. The CDR3 region is CASREPRGGRTEAFF. In DNA form, the CDR3 reads TGTGCCAGCAGGGAACCGAGGGGGGGGCGAACTGAAGCTTTCTTT. This chain joins TRBV2 and TRBJ1-1; tentatively, D is TRBD1 (6 bases). Trimming left V 6 bases short and J 5 bases short, with 19 bases between. The CDR3 spans 15 residues. The V gene's germline CDR1 is SNHLY and CDR2 FYNNEI.

This chain uses TRBV29-1 with TRBJ2-1; 7 bases match TRBD1. This CDR3 has 13 residues. Germline CDR1 SQVTM, CDR2 ANQGSEA. With 1 base clipped from V and 12 bases from J, the junction kept 9 bases outside the gene matches. The CDR3 region is CSVEGDSQGGQFF. DNA for the CDR3: TGCAGCGTTGAAGGGGACAGCCAGGGTGGGCAGTTCTTC.

The genes are TRBV13 and TRBJ1-3; D might be TRBD1 (5 bases). Per germline, CDR1 PRHDT and CDR2 FYEKMQ (reference sequence). V lost 4 bases and J 2 bases, leaving 9 bases between the germline ends. The CDR3 runs to 14 residues. As DNA, the CDR3 is TGTGCCAGCAGCTGGGAGGGGCCTGGAAACACCATATATTTT. Translating gives CASSWEGPGNTIYF.

On this clone itself: The sample carries other DNA sequences with the same CDR3. The genes are TRBV6-5 and TRBJ1-1; TRBD1 might be the D (6 bases). Germline loops: CDR1 MNHEY, CDR2 SVGAGI. This CDR3 is built from 13 residues. V shed 0 bases and J shed 4 bases, with 6 bases lying between them. For the CDR3, the DNA is TGTGCCAGCAGTTACTCGACAGGCACTGAAGCTTTCTTT. The encoded protein is CASSYSTGTEAFF.

Comment on this clone: The sample has other DNA sequences that encode this CDR3 too. The V gene is TRBV11-2, the J gene TRBJ1-1, with 7 bases aligning to TRBD1. After removal of 0 bases from V and 4 bases from J, the junction contained 2 bases not matched to a gene. Germline assignment: CDR1 SGHAT and CDR2 FQNNGV. There are 14 residues in the CDR3. The CDR3 nucleotides read TGTGCCAGCAGCTTAGATTCAGGGGGCACTGAAGCTTTCTTT. This encodes CASSLDSGGTEAFF. Combining the CDR3 with reference TRBV11-2 and TRBJ1-1 gives the whole variable domain EAGVAQSPRYKIIEKRQSVAFWCNPISGHATLYWYQQILGQGPKLLIQFQNNGVVDDSQLPKDRFSAERLKGVDSTLKIQPAKLEDSAVYLCASSLDSGGTEAFFGQGTRLTVV.

In the case of this clone: Relative to the germline gene, one junction end is altered; a read error may explain this. The chain couples TRBV6-5 to TRBJ1-5; a possible D gene is TRBD1 (6 bases). This CDR3 has 13 amino acids. CDR1 is MNHEY and CDR2 is SVGAGI in the germline V gene. CDR3 amino acids: CAGSRTVSQPQHF. CDR3 DNA: TGTGCCGGCAGTCGGACAGTAAGTCAGCCCCAGCATTTT.

This clone has more than one count but fewer than ten. This chain uses TRBV19 with TRBJ1-1; tentatively, D is TRBD1 (5 bases). Trimming cost V 3 bases and J 3 bases, with 17 bases left between them. The CDR3 contains 16 residues. In germline, CDR1 is LNHDA, CDR2 SQIVND (reference sequence). The DNA for the CDR3 is TGTGCCAGTAGTATTGGCACGGCCAGGGTGGACACTGAAGCTTTCTTT. Its translation is CASSIGTARVDTEAFF.

The chain joins TRBV5-1 to TRBJ2-5, with a weak D call TRBD1 (5 bases). This CDR3 comprises 14 residues. V lost 2 bases and J 2 bases, leaving 10 bases between the germline ends. CDR1 SGHRS and CDR2 YFSETQ come from the germline V gene. CDR3 loop: CASSFRDMQETQYF. DNA for the CDR3: TGCGCCAGCAGCTTCAGGGATATGCAAGAGACCCAGTACTTC.

There are a few counts of this clone. The V gene is TRBV27, the J gene TRBJ2-1, with a possible D match to TRBD1 (6 bases). The CDR3 extends over 13 amino acids. Germline V CDR1 and CDR2: MNHEY, SMNVEV (reference sequence). V was pared by 2 bases and J by 8 bases, with 10 bases between. CDR3 sequence reads: CASSLQGTDEQFF. CDR3 DNA sequence: TGTGCCAGCAGTTTACAGGGGACCGATGAGCAGTTCTTC.

This clone was counted between two and nine times. Without the conserved terminal phenylalanine or tryptophan, this CDR3 likely stems from a read error. No DNA is shown, since the ends of the CDR3 on it are uncertain; the CDR3 is the one TCRdb lists. V gene TRBV7-9 combines with J gene TRBJ1-1; the table's TRBD1 call for D was not verified on the DNA. The CDR3 numbers 12 amino acids, ends counted. Germline CDR1 SEHNR, CDR2 FQNEAQ (reference sequence). CDR3 in amino acids: CASSYPLGTTRL.

This clone appeared a few times. The chain carries TRBV5-1 and TRBJ2-3; D remains unclear. Trimming removed 4 bases at V and 10 bases at J, with 13 bases between. The germline V gene has CDR1 SGHRS and CDR2 YFSETQ. The CDR3 extends over 12 amino acids. In nucleotides, the CDR3 is TGCGCCAGCAGCCCTGACACCTCGGCGCAGTATTTT. This sequence encodes CASSPDTSAQYF.

This clone was seen a few times. The rearrangement links TRBV1 to TRBJ2-5; the table assigns TRBD2, which was not confirmed against the DNA. TRBV1 is given as a pseudogene. CDR3 length equals 15 residues. The CDR3 region has the DNA TGCACCAGCAGCATTCGAGGGGGGGCCGAGGAGACCCAGTACTTC. It specifies CTSSIRGGAEETQYF.

In nucleotides, the CDR3 is TGTGCCAGCAGCCAAGCACGGGTCACCGGGGAGCTGTTTTTT. Its translation: CASSQARVTGELFF. The chain has TRBV14 and TRBJ2-2, with D unresolved. V was shortened by 1 base and J by 4 bases, with 7 bases between the two germline ends. There are 14 residues in the CDR3. Germline values: CDR1 SGHDN, CDR2 FVKESK.

This clone was seen just once. The chain is built from TRBV7-2 and TRBJ2-7; 8 nucleotides line up with TRBD2. Germline V lookup: CDR1 SGHTA, CDR2 FQGNSA. Trimming removed 5 bases from V and 3 bases from J; junction bases left unmatched: 6. CDR3 length: 14 residues. The CDR3 DNA reads as TGTGCCAGCAGCCGTTATAGCGGGGTCTACGAGCAGTACTTC. This gives the protein CASSRYSGVYEQYF.